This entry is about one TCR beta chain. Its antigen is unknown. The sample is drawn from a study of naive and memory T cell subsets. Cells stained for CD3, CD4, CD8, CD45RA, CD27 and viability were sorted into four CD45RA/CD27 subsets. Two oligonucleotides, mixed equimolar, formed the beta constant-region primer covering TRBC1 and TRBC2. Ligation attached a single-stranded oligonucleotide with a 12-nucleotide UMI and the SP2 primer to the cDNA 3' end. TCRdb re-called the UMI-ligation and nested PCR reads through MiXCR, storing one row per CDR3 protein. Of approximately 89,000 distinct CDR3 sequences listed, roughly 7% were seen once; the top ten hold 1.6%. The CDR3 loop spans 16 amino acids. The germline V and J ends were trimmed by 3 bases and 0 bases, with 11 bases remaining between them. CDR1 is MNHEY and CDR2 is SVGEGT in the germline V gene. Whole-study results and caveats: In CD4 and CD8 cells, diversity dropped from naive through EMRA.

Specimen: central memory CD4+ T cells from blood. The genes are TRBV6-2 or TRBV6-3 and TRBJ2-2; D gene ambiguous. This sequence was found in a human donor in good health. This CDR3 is CASSYIAQTNTGELFF. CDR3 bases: TGTGCCAGCAGTTATATTGCACAGACGAACACCGGGGAGCTGTTTTTT.